These T cell receptor beta chains were read from a single sample in a study of blood T cell repertoires in COVID-19. Here immunoSEQ multiplex PCR was the method, and the copy in TCRdb shows in-frame clones only, minus some. The repertoire holds about 260,000 clones, with about 84% as singletons. Sequencing was carried out using PBMCs or T cells enriched from blood (not recorded which). These receptors were obtained from a woman in her fifties or sixties who had recovered from COVID-19. CDR3s include the opening cysteine and the closing phenylalanine or tryptophan. The D gene is left open where the match is weak. Expanded clones are given a class, and other clones once, few, many or no size at all.

j_call clone_size d_call cdr3_length v_call cdr3_aa cdr3_nt
TRBJ1-2 NA NA 15 TRBV21-1 CASSKKSAPIYGYTF TGTGCCAGCAGCAAGAAGAGTGCCCCGATCTATGGCTACACCTTC
TRBJ1-1 NA TRBD1 14 TRBV5-1 CASRQGQGHTEAFF TGCGCCAGCAGACAAGGACAGGGTCACACTGAAGCTTTCTTT
TRBJ1-3 NA NA 14 TRBV2 CASSQGSSGNTIYF TGTGCCAGCAGCCAGGGAAGCTCTGGAAACACCATATATTTT
TRBJ2-5 NA NA 11 TRBV30 CAWSVLETQYF TGTGCCTGGAGTGTACTAGAGACCCAGTACTTC
TRBJ2-7 NA TRBD1 19 TRBV7-9 CASSTRTGAFFLGSYEQYF TGTGCCAGCAGCACCAGGACAGGGGCATTCTTTTTAGGATCCTACGAGCAGTACTTC
TRBJ1-3 NA NA 13 TRBV30 CAWSVGAGNTIYF TGTGCCTGGAGTGTAGGGGCAGGAAACACCATATATTTT
TRBJ2-1 once NA 14 TRBV9 CASSPRLTTNEQFF TGTGCCAGCAGCCCACGACTTACCACCAATGAGCAGTTCTTC
TRBJ1-4 NA NA 15 TRBV7-9 CASSLSMSRNEKLFF TGTGCCAGCAGCTTAAGCATGTCTCGTAATGAAAAACTGTTTTTT
TRBJ2-5 NA TRBD2 16 TRBV4-1 CASSIALAGAGETQYF TGCGCCAGCAGCATTGCTCTAGCGGGGGCAGGAGAGACCCAGTACTTC
TRBJ1-1 few NA 12 TRBV5-1 CASSMTGAEAFF TGCGCCAGCAGCATGACAGGCGCTGAAGCTTTCTTT
TRBJ1-6 few TRBD1 14 TRBV18 CASSQDRGNSPLHF TGTGCCAGCTCGCAGGACAGGGGTAATTCACCCCTCCACTTT
TRBJ2-3 once NA 13 TRBV6-6 CASIQALSDTQYF TGTGCCAGCATCCAGGCCCTGTCCGATACGCAGTATTTT
TRBJ1-4 NA NA 16 TRBV24-1 CATSDLHWTENEKLFF TGTGCCACCAGTGATTTGCACTGGACAGAAAATGAAAAACTGTTTTTT
TRBJ2-7 NA TRBD2 15 TRBV4-1 CASSLKTPSGSLQYF TGCGCCAGCAGCCTAAAGACACCTAGCGGGAGTCTGCAGTACTTC
TRBJ2-5 NA NA 16 TRBV28 CASSLFGSFAGKTQYF TGTGCCAGCAGTTTATTCGGCTCATTTGCGGGGAAGACCCAGTACTTC
TRBJ1-1 NA TRBD1 15 TRBV18 CASSHLQGGNTEAFF TGTGCCAGCTCACACCTACAGGGGGGGAACACTGAAGCTTTCTTT
TRBJ1-1 NA TRBD1 14 TRBV6-1 CASSEAEGAAGAFF TGTGCCAGCAGTGAGGCGGAGGGGGCAGCCGGGGCTTTCTTT
TRBJ2-1 NA TRBD2 15 TRBV7-3 CASSFSGGAANEQFF TGTGCCAGCAGCTTTAGCGGGGGGGCGGCCAATGAGCAGTTCTTC
TRBJ2-1 NA TRBD2 16 TRBV19 CASSFTGTSGTHEQFF TGTGCCAGTAGTTTTACCGGGACTAGCGGGACTCATGAGCAGTTCTTC
TRBJ2-3 NA TRBD2 15 TRBV19 CASSSGRVSTDTQYF TGTGCCAGTAGTAGCGGGAGGGTGAGCACAGATACGCAGTATTTT
TRBJ1-2 NA TRBD1 17 TRBV19 CASSIDAGTGGGYGYTF TGTGCCAGTAGTATAGACGCGGGGACAGGGGGCGGTTATGGCTACACCTTC
TRBJ2-1 few TRBD2 17 TRBV7-2 CASSTRLAGRSYNEQFF TGTGCCAGCAGCACGCGACTAGCGGGCCGCTCCTACAATGAGCAGTTCTTC
TRBJ2-3 NA TRBD2 18 TRBV7-6 CASSLVPPTSGLTDTQYF TGTGCCAGCAGCTTAGTACCTCCCACTAGCGGCCTCACAGATACGCAGTATTTT
TRBJ1-1 NA NA 15 TRBV4-1 CASSPKGDIGTEAFF TGCGCCAGCAGCCCAAAAGGGGATATCGGCACTGAAGCTTTCTTT
TRBJ2-2 NA TRBD2 16 TRBV4-3 CASSQGLGRNTGELFF TGCGCCAGCAGCCAGGGACTAGGAAGGAACACCGGGGAGCTGTTTTTT
TRBJ1-2 NA NA 13 TRBV4-3 CASSRTSNYGYTF TGCGCCAGCAGCCGGACAAGTAACTATGGCTACACCTTC
TRBJ2-7 NA TRBD2 15 TRBV7-2 CASRPRLAGVGEQYF TGTGCCAGCAGACCCCGGCTAGCGGGAGTAGGCGAGCAGTACTTC
TRBJ1-6 NA TRBD1 16 TRBV7-2 CASSLRQGGYNSPLHF TGTGCCAGCAGCTTACGACAGGGGGGTTATAATTCACCCCTCCACTTT
TRBJ2-5 NA NA 13 TRBV6-5 CASRDREGETQYF TGTGCCAGCAGGGACAGGGAGGGGGAGACCCAGTACTTC
TRBJ2-7 few TRBD2 14 TRBV29-1 CSVELAGGGYEQYF TGCAGCGTTGAACTAGCGGGGGGCGGCTACGAGCAGTACTTC
TRBJ1-5 NA NA 14 TRBV5-5 CASSPRTERSPQHF TGTGCCAGCAGCCCTCGGACTGAGAGATCGCCCCAGCATTTT
TRBJ2-7 NA NA 11 TRBV28 CASRSAYEQYF TGTGCCAGCAGATCAGCGTACGAGCAGTACTTC
TRBJ2-7 NA TRBD2 14 TRBV6-5 CASSSRTSPYEQYF TGTGCCAGCAGTTCTAGGACTAGCCCTTACGAGCAGTACTTC
TRBJ2-1 NA TRBD2 16 TRBV5-1 CASTVTSGHSYNEQFF TGCGCCAGCACAGTGACTAGCGGGCACTCCTACAATGAGCAGTTCTTC
TRBJ1-1 NA NA 14 TRBV18 CASSPNKMNTEAFF TGTGCCAGCTCACCGAACAAAATGAACACTGAAGCTTTCTTT
TRBJ2-2 once TRBD1 22 TRBV28 CASSLSPRVGVETGGYTGELFF TGTGCCAGCAGTTTGAGTCCAAGGGTAGGTGTAGAGACAGGGGGCTATACCGGGGAGCTGTTTTTT
TRBJ2-3 NA NA 12 TRBV7-8 CASSPPVDTQYF TGTGCCAGCAGCCCCCCCGTGGATACGCAGTATTTT
TRBJ2-7 NA NA 14 TRBV14 CASSQLLSGYEQYF TGTGCCAGCAGCCAGCTCCTTAGTGGCTACGAGCAGTACTTC
TRBJ2-1 once TRBD2 15 TRBV11-3 CASRRSGGGNNEQFF TGTGCCAGCAGAAGAAGCGGGGGGGGAAACAATGAGCAGTTCTTC
TRBJ2-7 NA TRBD2 15 TRBV6-2/TRBV6-3 CASSYPMSGKYEQYF TGTGCCAGCAGTTACCCCATGAGCGGGAAATACGAGCAGTACTTC
TRBJ2-3 NA TRBD1 15 TRBV10-2 CASSEAQGHTDTQYF TGCGCCAGCAGTGAGGCACAGGGGCACACAGATACGCAGTATTTT
TRBJ1-6 NA NA 16 TRBV6-5 CASSYSGRGYNSPLHF TGTGCCAGCAGTTACTCGGGCAGGGGCTATAATTCACCCCTCCACTTT
TRBJ1-2 NA TRBD1 14 TRBV11-2 CASSSLGQGGGYTF TGTGCCAGCAGCTCCCTAGGACAGGGAGGTGGCTACACCTTC
TRBJ1-5 once NA 14 TRBV7-6 CASSPSYSNQPQHF TGTGCCAGCAGCCCCTCCTATAGCAATCAGCCCCAGCATTTT
TRBJ1-1 once NA 11 TRBV30 CAWRMATEAFF TGTGCCTGGAGAATGGCCACTGAAGCTTTCTTT
TRBJ1-3 NA TRBD1 16 TRBV28 CASHRQGLNSGNTIYF TGTGCCAGCCATAGACAGGGGTTAAACTCTGGAAACACCATATATTTT
TRBJ1-4 NA NA 14 TRBV2 CASSEAGGDEKLFF TGTGCCAGCAGTGAAGCGGGGGGGGATGAAAAACTGTTTTTT
TRBJ2-7 NA NA 13 TRBV7-6 CASSFYRDDEQYF TGTGCCAGCAGCTTTTACAGGGACGACGAGCAGTACTTC
TRBJ2-2 NA TRBD1 14 TRBV6-4 CASQRDRGAGELFF TGTGCCAGCCAGAGGGACAGGGGAGCCGGGGAGCTGTTTTTT
TRBJ1-5 NA NA 15 TRBV28 CASSSPDRRSQPQHF TGTGCCAGCAGTTCTCCCGACAGGCGCAGTCAGCCCCAGCATTTT
TRBJ2-3 NA NA 14 TRBV5-4 CASSFTSSTDTQYF TGTGCCAGCAGCTTTACTAGCAGCACAGATACGCAGTATTTT
TRBJ2-1 NA TRBD2 15 TRBV7-2 CASSLTSGVGNEQFF TGTGCCAGCAGCTTAACTAGCGGGGTGGGGAATGAGCAGTTCTTC
TRBJ2-7 NA TRBD1 17 TRBV28 CASSLAGTGNKAYEQYF TGTGCCAGCAGTTTAGCCGGGACAGGGAATAAAGCCTACGAGCAGTACTTC
TRBJ2-5 NA NA 13 TRBV29-1 CSVGASGPVTQYF TGCAGCGTTGGCGCCTCAGGCCCGGTGACCCAGTACTTC
TRBJ2-7 NA NA 14 TRBV7-2 CASRTAGATYEQYF TGTGCCAGCAGAACAGCGGGCGCGACCTACGAGCAGTACTTC
TRBJ2-3 once TRBD2 17 TRBV4-3 CASSPGLAFSSTDTQYF TGCGCCAGCAGCCCGGGACTAGCGTTTTCTAGCACAGATACGCAGTATTTT